These T cell receptor beta chains were read from a single sample in a study of molecular identifiers for immune sequencing clone quantification. TCRdb ran MiXCR on the PCR reads and lists one entry per CDR3 protein. This table holds 53,000 or so distinct CDR3 sequences, around 34% found once. The sample taken for sequencing was naive CD8+ T cells from blood, with Jurkat cell RNA spiked in. These receptors came from a human donor in good health. Some libraries in this study had Jurkat cell RNA spiked in. Both conserved end residues are part of each CDR3. The order of the fields is V gene, clone size, J gene, D gene, CDR3 protein, CDR3 DNA. D genes are given only for firm matches. Not every row has a clone size; where given, it reads once, few, many or a size class.

TRBV6-2/TRBV6-3	few	TRBJ2-3	TRBD2	CASSYPQREGTDTQYF	TGTGCCAGCAGTTACCCCCAGCGGGAGGGCACAGATACGCAGTATTTT
TRBV6-2/TRBV6-3	many	TRBJ1-5	TRBD1	CASRGQGYLDQPQHF	TGTGCCAGCAGAGGACAGGGGTATTTGGATCAGCCCCAGCATTTT
TRBV20-1	many	TRBJ2-7	-	CSASPDFSYEQYF	TGCAGTGCTAGCCCGGACTTCTCCTACGAGCAGTACTTC
TRBV6-2/TRBV6-3	many	TRBJ2-7	-	CASRTGTEQYF	TGTGCCAGCAGAACCGGGACAGAGCAGTACTTC
TRBV27	-	TRBJ1-4	-	CAREHRKKNEKLFF	TGTGCCAGAGAGCATAGGAAGAAGAATGAAAAACTGTTTTTT
TRBV6-5	-	TRBJ2-7	-	CASSYARASYEQYF	TGTGCCAGCAGTTACGCCAGGGCTTCCTACGAGCAGTACTTC
TRBV7-3	-	TRBJ1-2	-	CAGSLQGGYGYTF	TGTGCCGGCAGCTTACAGGGCGGCTATGGCTACACCTTC
TRBV4-3	many	TRBJ2-3	-	CATSSGTDTQYF	TGCGCCACCTCGTCAGGCACAGATACGCAGTATTTT
TRBV6-6	-	TRBJ2-7	-	CASSSGSLGEQYF	TGTGCCAGCAGTTCCGGGTCGCTTGGAGAGCAGTACTTC
TRBV5-6	few	TRBJ2-7	TRBD1	CASSIGTGAFEQYF	TGTGCCAGCAGCATAGGGACAGGGGCATTCGAGCAGTACTTC
TRBV13	few	TRBJ2-3	TRBD2	CASSSFGTSGKTSTDTQYF	TGTGCCAGCAGCTCCTTTGGGACTAGCGGAAAGACAAGCACAGATACGCAGTATTTT
TRBV6-6	-	TRBJ1-5	-	CASSLGGAWQPQHF	TGTGCCAGCAGCCTCGGGGGAGCGTGGCAGCCCCAGCATTTT
TRBV25-1	many	TRBJ1-5	-	CASSEYNAPGVPQHF	TGTGCCAGCAGTGAATATAACGCCCCGGGGGTGCCCCAGCATTTT
TRBV27	-	TRBJ2-7	-	CASSYGPKYEQYF	TGTGCCAGCAGTTACGGACCGAAATACGAGCAGTACTTC
TRBV4-3	-	TRBJ2-2	TRBD2	CASSQGLAGGTGELFF	TGCGCCAGCAGCCAGGGACTAGCGGGAGGCACCGGGGAGCTGTTTTTT
TRBV7-9	-	TRBJ1-4	-	CASSSTGYEKLFF	TGTGCCAGCAGCTCCACAGGGTATGAAAAACTGTTTTTT
TRBV7-2	-	TRBJ2-7	-	CASSFGGTDLSYEQYF	TGTGCCAGCAGTTTTGGCGGGACGGATCTCTCCTACGAGCAGTACTTC
TRBV7-3	-	TRBJ2-1	TRBD2	CASSRLLARDEQFF	TGTGCCAGCAGCCGCCTACTAGCGCGGGATGAGCAGTTCTTC
TRBV20-1	-	TRBJ2-3	TRBD2	CSAREGLGLASSTDTQYF	TGCAGTGCTAGAGAGGGCTTGGGACTAGCGAGTAGCACAGATACGCAGTATTTT
TRBV9	-	TRBJ2-3	TRBD2	CASSVASGGGLFTDTQYF	TGTGCCAGCAGCGTAGCCAGCGGGGGAGGTTTGTTCACAGATACGCAGTATTTT
TRBV6-2/TRBV6-3	once	TRBJ1-5	-	CVSTDVCNQPQHF	TGTGTCAGCACCGACGTTTGCAATCAGCCCCAGCATTTT
TRBV7-3	many	TRBJ2-3	TRBD1	CASSWAGGEDTQYF	TGTGCCAGCAGCTGGGCAGGGGGCGAAGATACGCAGTATTTT
TRBV24-1	few	TRBJ2-2	-	CATSDLTGVTGELFF	TGTGCCACCAGTGATTTGACGGGGGTCACCGGGGAGCTGTTTTTT
TRBV9	-	TRBJ2-2	-	CASSVDAYLGGELYF	TGTGCCAGCAGCGTAGATGCATATCTAGGCGGGGAGCTGTATTTT
TRBV27	-	TRBJ2-3	-	CASSFGVPLTDTQYF	TGTGCCAGCAGTTTTGGTGTTCCCCTCACAGATACGCAGTATTTT
TRBV27	few	TRBJ2-7	-	CASTGPSYEQYF	TGTGCCAGCACAGGGCCGTCCTACGAGCAGTACTTC
TRBV12-3/TRBV12-4	-	TRBJ1-1	TRBD1	CASRYQGAHTEAFF	TGTGCCAGCAGATACCAGGGGGCTCATACTGAAGCTTTCTTT
TRBV29-1	medium-sized	TRBJ2-3	-	CSPFRDTQYF	TGCAGCCCATTCAGAGATACGCAGTATTTT
TRBV20-1	medium-sized	TRBJ2-7	-	CSASGGPGYEQYF	TGCAGTGCTAGTGGGGGGCCCGGCTACGAGCAGTACTTC
TRBV27	-	TRBJ1-4	-	CACRIMGMGEKLIF	TGTGCCTGCAGGATAATGGGGATGGGTGAAAAACTGATTTTT
TRBV4-1	few	TRBJ1-2	-	CASSQWTSRNYGYTF	TGCGCCAGCAGCCAATGGACATCGCGGAACTATGGCTACACCTTC
TRBV6-5	-	TRBJ2-6	-	CASSYSLWNSGANVLTF	TGTGCCAGCAGTTACTCGCTGTGGAACTCTGGGGCCAACGTCCTGACTTTC
TRBV12-3/TRBV12-4	-	TRBJ1-1	-	CASSFGGVAEAFF	TGTGCCAGCAGTTTTGGGGGGGTAGCTGAAGCTTTCTTT
TRBV4-3	-	TRBJ2-7	-	CASSQATGSSYEQYF	TGCGCCAGCAGCCAAGCGACAGGATCCTCCTACGAGCAGTACTTC
TRBV7-2	few	TRBJ2-5	-	CASSLVQANQETQYF	TGTGCCAGCAGCTTAGTGCAGGCAAATCAAGAGACCCAGTACTTC
TRBV6-1	-	TRBJ1-5	-	CASSGGTDKIRPQHF	TGTGCCAGCAGTGGAGGGACGGATAAGATCAGGCCCCAGCATTTT
TRBV19	-	TRBJ2-7	TRBD2	CASSIGPGGPREQYF	TGTGCCAGTAGTATAGGACCGGGAGGGCCTCGGGAGCAGTACTTC
TRBV6-5	few	TRBJ2-1	-	CASSYTQWGGLDNEQVF	TGTGCCAGCAGTTACACCCAATGGGGGGGCTTAGACAATGAGCAGGTCTTC
TRBV27	-	TRBJ2-4	-	CASSWAAGLAKNIQYF	TGTGCCAGCAGTTGGGCTGCAGGGTTAGCCAAAAACATTCAGTACTTC
TRBV7-9	few	TRBJ2-2	-	CASSAQGMKNTGELFF	TGTGCCAGCAGCGCTCAGGGGATGAAGAACACCGGGGAGCTGTTTTTT
TRBV2	few	TRBJ2-7	-	CASSEALRYEQYF	TGTGCCAGCAGTGAAGCACTCCGCTACGAGCAGTACTTC